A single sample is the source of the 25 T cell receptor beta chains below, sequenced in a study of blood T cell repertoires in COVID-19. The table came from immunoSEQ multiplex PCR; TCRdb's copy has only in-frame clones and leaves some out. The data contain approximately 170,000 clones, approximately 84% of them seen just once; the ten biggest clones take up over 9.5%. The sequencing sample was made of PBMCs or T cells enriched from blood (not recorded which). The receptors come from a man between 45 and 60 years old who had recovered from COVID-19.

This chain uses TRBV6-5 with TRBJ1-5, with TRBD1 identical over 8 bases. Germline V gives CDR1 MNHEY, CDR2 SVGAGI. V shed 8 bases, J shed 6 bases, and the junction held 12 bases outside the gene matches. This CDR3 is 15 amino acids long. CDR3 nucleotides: TGTGCCAGCCACCCAGGGGGCGCTGGCCGTCAGCCCCAGCATTTT. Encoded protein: CASHPGGAGRQPQHF.

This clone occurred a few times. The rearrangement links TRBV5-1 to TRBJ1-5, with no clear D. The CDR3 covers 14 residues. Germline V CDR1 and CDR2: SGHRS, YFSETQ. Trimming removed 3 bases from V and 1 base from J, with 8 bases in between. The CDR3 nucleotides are TGCGCCAGCAGCTATGGAGGAAGCAATCAGCCCCAGCATTTT. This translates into CASSYGGSNQPQHF.

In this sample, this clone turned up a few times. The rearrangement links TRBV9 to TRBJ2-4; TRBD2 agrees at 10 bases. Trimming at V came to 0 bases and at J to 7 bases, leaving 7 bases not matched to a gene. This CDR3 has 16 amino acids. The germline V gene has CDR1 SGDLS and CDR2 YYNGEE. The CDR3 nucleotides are TGTGCCAGCAGCGTAGATAGCGGGGGGACGGGGAACATTCAGTACTTC. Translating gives CASSVDSGGTGNIQYF.

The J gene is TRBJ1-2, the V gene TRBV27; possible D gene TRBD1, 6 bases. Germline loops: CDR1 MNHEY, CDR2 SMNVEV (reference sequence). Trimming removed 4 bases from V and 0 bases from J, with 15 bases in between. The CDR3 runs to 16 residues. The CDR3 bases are TGTGCCAGCAGTTCCGGACAGAACGCCGCTAACTATGGCTACACCTTC. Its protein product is CASSSGQNAANYGYTF.

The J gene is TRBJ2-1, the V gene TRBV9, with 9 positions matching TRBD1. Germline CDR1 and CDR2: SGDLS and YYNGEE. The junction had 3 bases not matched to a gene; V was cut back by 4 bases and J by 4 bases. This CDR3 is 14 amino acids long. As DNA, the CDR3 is TGTGCCAGCAGCTGGACAGGGGAATACAATGAGCAGTTCTTC. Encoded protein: CASSWTGEYNEQFF. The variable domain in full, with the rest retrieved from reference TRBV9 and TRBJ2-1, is DSGVTQTPKHLITATGQRVTLRCSPRSGDLSVYWYQQSLDQGLQFLIQYYNGEERAKGNILERFSAQQFPDLHSELNLSSLELGDSALYFCASSWTGEYNEQFFGPGTRLTVL.

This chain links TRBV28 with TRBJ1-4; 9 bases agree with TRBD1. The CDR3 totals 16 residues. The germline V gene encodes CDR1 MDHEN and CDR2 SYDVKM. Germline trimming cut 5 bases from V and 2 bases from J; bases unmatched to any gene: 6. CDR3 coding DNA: TGTGCCAGCAGTATGGGACAGGGAAATACTAATGAAAAACTGTTTTTT. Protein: CASSMGQGNTNEKLFF.

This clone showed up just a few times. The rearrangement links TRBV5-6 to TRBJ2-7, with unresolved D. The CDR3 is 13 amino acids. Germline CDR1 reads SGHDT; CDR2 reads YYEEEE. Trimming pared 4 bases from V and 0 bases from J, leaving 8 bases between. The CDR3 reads CASSRPGSYEQYF. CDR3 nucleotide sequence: TGTGCCAGCAGCCGCCCAGGCTCCTACGAGCAGTACTTC.

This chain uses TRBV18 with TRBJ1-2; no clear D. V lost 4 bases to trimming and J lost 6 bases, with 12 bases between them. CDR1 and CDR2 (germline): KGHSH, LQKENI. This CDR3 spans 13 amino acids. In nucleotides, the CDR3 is TGTGCCAGCTCACTAACGACGGAGCATGGCTACACCTTC. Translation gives CASSLTTEHGYTF.

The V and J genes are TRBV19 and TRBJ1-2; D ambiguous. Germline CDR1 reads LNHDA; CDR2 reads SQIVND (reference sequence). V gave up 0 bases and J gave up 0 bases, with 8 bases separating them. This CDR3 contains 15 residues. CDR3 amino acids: CASSIDLETNYGYTF. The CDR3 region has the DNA TGTGCCAGTAGTATAGATCTCGAGACTAACTATGGCTACACCTTC.

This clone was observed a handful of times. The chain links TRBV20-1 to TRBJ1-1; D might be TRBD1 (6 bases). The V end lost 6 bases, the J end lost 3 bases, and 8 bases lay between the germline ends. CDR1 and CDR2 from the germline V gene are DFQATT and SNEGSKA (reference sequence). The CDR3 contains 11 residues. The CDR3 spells CSARTDTEAFF. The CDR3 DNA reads TGCAGTGCGCGGACAGACACTGAAGCTTTCTTT.

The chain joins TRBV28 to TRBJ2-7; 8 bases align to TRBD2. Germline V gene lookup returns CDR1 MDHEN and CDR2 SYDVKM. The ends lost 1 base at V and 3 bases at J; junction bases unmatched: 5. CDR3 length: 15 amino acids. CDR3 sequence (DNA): TGTGCCAGCAGTTTATTTGCGGGGGGACACTACGAGCAGTACTTC. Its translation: CASSLFAGGHYEQYF.

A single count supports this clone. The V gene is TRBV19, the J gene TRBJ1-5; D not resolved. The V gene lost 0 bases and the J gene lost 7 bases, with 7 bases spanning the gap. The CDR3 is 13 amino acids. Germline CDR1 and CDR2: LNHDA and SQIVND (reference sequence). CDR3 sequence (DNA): TGTGCCAGTAGTATAGATAACTGGCAGCCCCAGCATTTT. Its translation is CASSIDNWQPQHF.

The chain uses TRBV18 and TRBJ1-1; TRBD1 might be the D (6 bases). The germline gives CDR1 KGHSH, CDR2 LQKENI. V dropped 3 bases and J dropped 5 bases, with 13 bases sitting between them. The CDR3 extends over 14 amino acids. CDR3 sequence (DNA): TGTGCCAGCTCACCCTCTGGAAGGGGGACTGAAGCTTTCTTT. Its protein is CASSPSGRGTEAFF.

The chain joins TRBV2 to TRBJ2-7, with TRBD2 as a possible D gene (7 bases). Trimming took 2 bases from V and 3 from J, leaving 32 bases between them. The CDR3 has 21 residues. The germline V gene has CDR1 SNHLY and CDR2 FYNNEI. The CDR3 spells CASSELGPIPYRDRTSYEQYF. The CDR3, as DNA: TGTGCCAGCAGTGAACTGGGGCCTATCCCCTACAGGGATAGGACTAGCTACGAGCAGTACTTC.

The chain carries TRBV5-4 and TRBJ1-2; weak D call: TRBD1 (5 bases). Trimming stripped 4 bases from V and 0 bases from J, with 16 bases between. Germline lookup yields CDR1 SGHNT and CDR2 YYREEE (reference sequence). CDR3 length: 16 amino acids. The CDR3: CASSRWSSGTNYGYTF. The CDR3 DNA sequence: TGTGCCAGCAGCCGGTGGTCGTCAGGGACTAACTATGGCTACACCTTC.

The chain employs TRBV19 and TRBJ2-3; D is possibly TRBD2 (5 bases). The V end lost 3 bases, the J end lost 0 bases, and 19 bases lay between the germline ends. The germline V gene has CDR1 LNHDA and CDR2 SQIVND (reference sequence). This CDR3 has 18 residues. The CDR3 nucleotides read TGTGCCAGTAGTATCCCTCGGGGTGAGCGGATCAGCACAGATACGCAGTATTTT. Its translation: CASSIPRGERISTDTQYF.

The CDR3 DNA reads as TGTGCCAGTGGCCAACAGGCGGTGGCCTATGGCTACACCTTC. It is translated as CASGQQAVAYGYTF. V usage is TRBV19 and J usage is TRBJ1-2; tentatively, D is TRBD1 (5 bases). Germline V gene data show CDR1 as LNHDA and CDR2 as SQIVND (reference sequence). V was pared by 8 bases and J by 4 bases, with 17 bases between. The CDR3 totals 14 residues.

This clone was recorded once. CDR3 loop: CASIKAGGPPGELFF. The CDR3 bases are TGTGCCAGCATTAAAGCGGGGGGGCCTCCCGGGGAGCTGTTTTTT. V is TRBV5-6 and J is TRBJ2-2, with 10 bases identical to TRBD2. This CDR3 spans 15 amino acids. From germline, CDR1 is SGHDT and CDR2 YYEEEE. Unmatched junction bases numbered 8, after V lost 6 bases and J lost 6 bases. Combining the CDR3 with reference TRBV5-6 and TRBJ2-2 gives the whole variable domain DAGVTQSPTHLIKTRGQQVTLRCSPKSGHDTVSWYQQALGQGPQFIFQYYEEEERQRGNFPDRFSGHQFPNYSSELNVNALLLGDSALYLCASIKAGGPPGELFFGEGSRLTVL.

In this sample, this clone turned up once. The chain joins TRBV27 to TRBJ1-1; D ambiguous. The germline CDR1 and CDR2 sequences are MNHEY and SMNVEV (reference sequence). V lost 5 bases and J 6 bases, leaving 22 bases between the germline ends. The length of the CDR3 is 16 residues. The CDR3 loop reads CASSLRANRREAEAFF. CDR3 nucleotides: TGTGCCAGCAGTCTCCGGGCAAACCGGAGGGAGGCTGAAGCTTTCTTT.

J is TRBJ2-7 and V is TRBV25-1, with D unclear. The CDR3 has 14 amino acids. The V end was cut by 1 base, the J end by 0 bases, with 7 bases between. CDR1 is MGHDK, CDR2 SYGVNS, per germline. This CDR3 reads CASSESCYSYEQYF. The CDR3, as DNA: TGTGCCAGCAGTGAATCTTGCTACTCCTACGAGCAGTACTTC.

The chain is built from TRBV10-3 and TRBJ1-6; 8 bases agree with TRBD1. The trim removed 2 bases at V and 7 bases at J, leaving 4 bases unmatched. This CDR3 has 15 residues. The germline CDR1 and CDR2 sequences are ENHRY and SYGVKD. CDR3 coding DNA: TGTGCCATCAGTGAGGTGGGGACAGGAAATTCACCCCTCCACTTT. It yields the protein CAISEVGTGNSPLHF.

This chain's CDR3 is CASSVTAVPGGTQYF. The CDR3 nucleotides read TGTGCCAGCAGCGTTACAGCGGTTCCAGGCGGGACCCAGTACTTC. The rearrangement joins TRBV9 to TRBJ2-5; possibly TRBD2 for D (5 bases). V dropped 2 bases and J dropped 7 bases, with 18 bases sitting between them. Per germline, CDR1 SGDLS and CDR2 YYNGEE. CDR3 length equals 15 residues.

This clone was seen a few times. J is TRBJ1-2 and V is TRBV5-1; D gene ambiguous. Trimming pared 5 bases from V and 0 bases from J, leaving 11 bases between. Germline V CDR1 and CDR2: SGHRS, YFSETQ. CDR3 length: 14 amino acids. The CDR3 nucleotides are TGCGCCAGCAGAGCCCTTGAGACTAACTATGGCTACACCTTC. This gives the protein CASRALETNYGYTF.

CDR3 loop: CASSLGQGVTGELFF. The CDR3 nucleotides read TGTGCCAGCAGCTTGGGGCAGGGTGTCACCGGGGAGCTGTTTTTT. The J gene is TRBJ2-2, the V gene TRBV5-6; D might be TRBD1 (5 bases). This CDR3 has 15 amino acids. In germline, CDR1 is SGHDT, CDR2 YYEEEE. V lost 0 bases and J lost 4, with 10 bases in between.

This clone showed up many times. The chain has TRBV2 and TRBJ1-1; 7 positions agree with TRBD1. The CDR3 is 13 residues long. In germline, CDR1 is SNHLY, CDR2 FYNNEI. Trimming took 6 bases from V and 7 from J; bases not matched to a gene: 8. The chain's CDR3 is CASRYRGNGEAFF. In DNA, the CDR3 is TGTGCCAGCAGGTACAGGGGAAATGGTGAAGCTTTCTTT. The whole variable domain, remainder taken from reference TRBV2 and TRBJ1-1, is EPEVTQTPSHQVTQMGQEVILRCVPISNHLYFYWYRQILGQKVEFLVSFYNNEISEKSEIFDDQFSVERPDGSNFTLKIRSTKLEDSAMYFCASRYRGNGEAFFGQGTRLTVV.